This T cell receptor (beta chain) was observed in a study of cytomegalovirus exposure and HLA in healthy donors (dated by TCRdb to about 2017). In the study overall: An earlier analysis of approximately 590 of the donors reported 250 to 300 Gb of sequence data and some 120 million unique TCR beta sequences from about 179 million T cells. Rather than using new phenotypic data, the later analysis identified candidate immune exposures from TCR beta sequences and from how often those sequences occurred across donors. The study aimed to test whether signatures of past pathogen exposure could be identified by cataloging public T cell receptors. Donor age, sex, ethnicity and CMV serostatus were collected together with the repertoire data. A later genetic analysis took genome-wide SNP genotypes for about three fifths of the roughly 670 donors and used that subset as a discovery cohort. Every repertoire in the discovery cohort had been generated on one and the same sequencing platform. On average, about 200,000 unique TCR beta nucleotide sequences were sequenced per donor among 398 genotyped donors of the cohort, with roughly a sixth of those sequences being non-productive. Several DR-DQ haplotypes were handled as single units for association and clustering because linkage in the cohort was strong. In a later analysis, previously published TCR beta repertoires from 666 donors were re-analyzed and high-resolution HLA genotyping was added so that TCR occurrence patterns could be studied. Both class I and class II loci were covered by HLA typing, at four-digit resolution. Of the roughly 400 genotyped donors, roughly 85% fell in the genetic ancestry cluster associated with self-reported Caucasian donors. High-throughput TCR immunosequencing, statistical association of individual TCRs with disease status, and machine learning were combined to predict cytomegalovirus infection status. Besides the first cohort of roughly 660 subjects, a separate validation cohort made up of around 120 different subjects was used. The study profiled the T cell repertoires of 500 to 800 subjects by immunosequencing and related them to cytomegalovirus serostatus. To decide whether each TCR beta V gene segment behaved as functional or pseudogenic, an earlier analysis of some 600 of the donors relied on high-throughput TCR beta sequencing. Around 300 gigabases of sequencing data and 80 million or so unique TCR sequences were included in an early release covering 550 to 650 HLA-typed donors. Typing coverage varied by locus: roughly 620-630 donors for A, B, C, DRB1 and DQB1; some 520 for DQA1; more than 600 for DPA1; 450 to 480 for DPB1.

Results and caveats for the whole study, not just this receptor: The sequencing pipeline was judged likely to have produced a cluster of highly shared sequence variants as a technical artifact. In a later genetic analysis, fewer N-insertions in productive TCRs were reported among donors in an Asian-associated ancestry cluster than the roughly 700-donor mean. For the cohort, immune exposure information was limited to CMV serostatus. The cohort was sequenced for TCR beta chains only, and without alpha or paired-chain data the features that could be detected were limited. When HLA alleles, especially DR and DQ, strongly co-occurred, TCR associations were difficult to assign to individual alleles. In an earlier analysis of around 600 of the donors, most TCR beta V segments appeared in productive rearrangements about 90% or about 30% of the time, broadly matching IMGT annotations. An association between a missense DCLRE1C variant and V-gene and J-gene trimming of TCR beta chains was found in a later genetic analysis and replicated in an independent cohort. The earlier analysis of a few hundred of the donors excluded seventeen rarely observed V segments, including chromosome 9 orphons, because counts were too low. Linkage disequilibrium might explain the correlated functional status among segregating V segments, but an unknown experimental factor could not be excluded. A further reported finding was that TCR beta sequences accurately predicted the HLA-A and HLA-B alleles for most subjects in the first cohort. Most TCR sequences were seen in very few donors, while some public TCRs were found in many individuals. Sequencing depth was assumed to be roughly uniform across donors in the presence/absence analyses, though that assumption may not hold. Because the 87-base-pair reads could not distinguish some IMGT-functional V segments, including TRBV6-2 and TRBV6-3, those segments were excluded. Three of the identified cytomegalovirus-associated TCR beta chains were confirmed in vitro to be specific for cytomegalovirus antigens. In a later analysis, HLA-associated TCR beta chains were found to be more clonally expanded and to have lower generation probabilities than equally common non-associated chains. The classifier was reported to diagnose cytomegalovirus status with high specificity and sensitivity in both the original cohort and the validation cohort. A later analysis associated some 17,000 TCR beta sequences with specific HLA alleles at a false discovery rate of 0.05. HLA typing was unavailable for some donors at each locus, so association tests used only the typed subset. In a later analysis, several top co-occurrence clusters were reported to appear linked to parvovirus B19, influenza, CMV and Epstein-Barr virus. In the study, approximately 160 TCR beta chains were listed as associated with cytomegalovirus. A later analysis found that TCR association rates varied across HLA loci, with DRB1 alleles showing the most associated TCRs and HLA-C alleles the fewest. A later analysis found that most CMV-associated TCR beta chains appeared HLA-restricted, with HLA associations seemingly driven largely by CMV exposure. It was suggested by the authors that the approach could potentially be generalized to other disease states and immunological phenotypes.

Spanning cysteine to phenylalanine, the CDR3 consists of 14 amino acids. Only the CDR3 DNA is retained, 42 bases long and in frame from the first base. Trimming accounts for 5 bases at V and 8 bases at J, while the number of junction bases matched to no gene is 10. The germline V gene supplies CDR1 SGHVS and CDR2 FNYEAQ. Details on this clone: Its target antigen remains unknown. Per-base quality was not reported, and no clone a single base away is much larger than it.

The library was prepared using the immunoSEQ multiplex PCR assay. For the multiplex PCR, a mixture combining 60 forward primers for TCR Vbeta segments and 13 reverse primers for TCR Jbeta segments was used. The CDR3 region of rearranged TCR beta genes was amplified from genomic DNA with a multiplex PCR assay. The Illumina HiSeq System was used to sequence the amplified TCR beta libraries as 87-base-pair reads. As for the authors' bioinformatics: In a later analysis, some 80 million unique TCR beta chains were counted across the 650 to 700 repertoires, and roughly 11 million of these chains were shared by at least two donors. To remove PCR and sequencing errors, raw reads were error-corrected and collapsed into unique sequences using a nearest-neighbor algorithm that merged closely related sequences. To assign V, D and J gene segments, CDR3 sequences were aligned to IMGT reference sequences. For a sequence to be retained, a match of at least six nucleotides was required to both a V gene segment and a J gene segment. A rearrangement was called productive if the CDR3 had no stop codons and remained in frame with V and J, and every other rearrangement was called non-productive. CDR3 was defined by IMGT convention, running from the second conserved V-encoded cysteine to the conserved J-encoded phenylalanine. The earlier analysis of 500 to 650 of the donors excluded any sequence lacking an unambiguous match to a single V gene segment. An earlier analysis of some 500 of the donors classified V segments as functional when productive rearrangements were above 56.7% and as segregating when the standard deviation between donors was above 5%. To diagnose cytomegalovirus status from the catalog of TCR beta chain sequences, a statistical classification framework was built. In a later analysis, V and J genes were assigned by comparing TCR nucleotide sequences against IMGT/GENE-DB human TR gene sequences. A later analysis assigned CDR3 sequences and most-parsimonious VDJ recombination scenarios with the TCRdist pipeline. In a later analysis, every TCR beta chain was defined by the combination of its CDR3 amino acid sequence and its V-gene family, and reads without a unique V-gene family were dropped. As a way to deal with suspected cross-contamination and a sequencing artifact, a later analysis dropped 450 to 700 nucleotide sequences that were highly shared and had low generation probability. In a later analysis, a clonal expansion index for each public chain was calculated from normalized within-repertoire ranks of inferred template counts. A later analysis computed generation probabilities with a VDJ recombination model fitted to out-of-frame rearrangements, and checked the results against IGoR. In a later analysis, TCR-TCR, TCR-HLA and TCR-CMV co-occurrence was scored with hypergeometric tests, and a repertoire-size bias correction was applied to TCR pairs. In a later analysis, false discovery rates were estimated by permuting HLA or CMV assignments 20 times. In a later analysis, co-occurring TCRs were grouped using DBSCAN, with TCRdist sequence similarity added in when clustering inside HLA-allele-positive subsets. Co-occurrence clustering excluded repertoires with fewer than 30,000 or more than 120,000 public chains, plus five with anomalous nucleotide sharing. The table was pulled from immuneACCESS by TCRdb, which kept in-frame rearrangements only. Such tables lose some clones; where checked, under half of the loss comes from unresolved V genes, and the rest has no known cause. V and J calls and clone size are copied from that table; D and trimming were computed from the DNA. The sample yields under 110,000 clones; roughly 80% were counted once. The ten top clones hold roughly 3.6% of the sample.

In total, 666 healthy bone marrow donors made up the cohort. Cohort members were all nominally healthy when sampled, although unrecorded immune exposures were likely present. The donor was CMV seronegative and belonged to the group of 352 seronegative cohort members. Each donor provided a peripheral blood sample, and peripheral blood mononuclear cells were used for TCR beta sequencing. Genomic DNA extraction from the blood cell samples was performed with the Qiagen DNeasy Blood Extraction Kit. This sequence originates from a man aged 55 to 70 in good health and CMV-seronegative. The V and J genes are TRBV7-6 and TRBJ1-1, with 8 middle bases fitting TRBD1. The sample was PBMCs. The CDR3 loop reads CASSRPTGDEEAFF. The nucleotides read TGTGCCAGCAGCCGCCCGACAGGGGACGAAGAAGCTTTCTTT.